This passage covers 28 T cell receptor beta chains from one sample sequenced in a study of PD-1 blockade in mismatch repair-deficient tumors. Assay: immunoSEQ multiplex PCR; the TCRdb copy retains only in-frame clones and omits some. The sample holds fewer than 100,000 clones, more than 65% seen once. The sample here was peripheral blood, taken 12 weeks after starting pembrolizumab. The receptors here all came from an adult with mismatch repair-deficient cancer.

V gene TRBV6-4 combines with J gene TRBJ2-3; 9 bases fit TRBD2. CDR1 and CDR2 (germline): MRHNA, SNTAGT. CDR3 length: 16 amino acids. With 2 bases clipped from V and 4 bases from J, the junction kept 7 bases outside the gene matches. The CDR3 DNA reads TGTGCCAGCAGTGACATAGCGGGAGTGAACGCAGATACGCAGTATTTT. Translation: CASSDIAGVNADTQYF.

This chain links TRBV5-4 with TRBJ1-2; D unresolved. Between the trimmed V and J ends, which lost 1 base and 6 bases, there was a span of 10 bases. This CDR3 has 13 amino acids. Germline V gene lookup returns CDR1 SGHNT and CDR2 YYREEE (reference sequence). Here the CDR3 reads CASSLRKEDGYTF. The CDR3 DNA is TGTGCCAGCAGCTTGAGGAAGGAGGATGGCTACACCTTC. Using reference TRBV5-4 and TRBJ1-2 for the parts outside the CDR3, the full variable domain is ETGVTQSPTHLIKTRGQQVTLRCSSQSGHNTVSWYQQALGQGPQFIFQYYREEENGRGNFPPRFSGLQFPNYSSELNVNALELDDSALYLCASSLRKEDGYTFGSGTRLTVV.

The V and J genes are TRBV6-1 and TRBJ1-5; D may be TRBD1 (5 bases). Trimming took off 6 bases at V and 3 bases at J, with 12 bases between the two ends. The CDR3 is made up of 14 amino acids. The germline gives CDR1 MNHNS, CDR2 SASEGT. This CDR3 is CASSPRETNQPQHF. CDR3 bases: TGTGCCAGCAGCCCCAGGGAAACCAATCAGCCCCAGCATTTT.

The gene calls are TRBV7-2 and TRBJ2-7; tentatively, D is TRBD2 (6 bases). Trimming removed 2 bases at V and 4 bases at J, with 9 bases between. From germline, CDR1 is SGHTA and CDR2 FQGNSA. This CDR3 is built from 13 residues. CDR3 sequence (DNA): TGTGCCAGCAGCTTACCTGGGGGGTACGAGCAGTACTTC. It translates to CASSLPGGYEQYF.

V is TRBV11-2 and J is TRBJ2-6; tentatively, D is TRBD1 (5 bases). Germline CDR1 SGHAT, CDR2 FQNNGV. Deletions cut 4 bases from V and 1 base from J, with 11 bases between. This CDR3 spans 16 amino acids. CDR3 in amino acids: CASSWGGRSGANVLTF. The CDR3 bases are TGTGCCAGCAGCTGGGGCGGCCGATCTGGGGCCAACGTCCTGACTTTC.

V and J are TRBV5-6 and TRBJ2-5; D remains ambiguous. The CDR3 runs to 14 residues. Germline-derived CDR1 and CDR2 are SGHDT and YYEEEE. Between the trimmed V and J ends, which lost 1 base and 6 bases, there was a span of 13 bases. The CDR3 sequence: CASSLKGSPKTQYF. For the CDR3, the DNA is TGTGCCAGCAGCTTGAAGGGCAGCCCCAAGACCCAGTACTTC.

This sequence joins TRBV2 and TRBJ2-3; the D gene is possibly TRBD1 (5 bases). V lost 0 bases to trimming and J lost 1 base, with 11 bases between them. Germline-derived CDR1 and CDR2 are SNHLY and FYNNEI. The CDR3 is 16 amino acids. The CDR3 loop reads CASSEAQGGGTDTQYF. CDR3 nucleotide sequence: TGTGCCAGCAGTGAAGCGCAGGGCGGAGGCACAGATACGCAGTATTTT.

The sample holds one count of this clone. The chain employs TRBV6-6 and TRBJ1-5; D uncertain. V gave up 6 bases and J gave up 7 bases, with 10 bases separating them. Germline CDR1 reads MNHNY; CDR2 reads SVGAGI (reference sequence). This CDR3 is 12 amino acids long. In nucleotides, the CDR3 is TGTGCCAGCAGGGTCGGGGTCCAGCCCCAGCATTTT. Translation gives CASRVGVQPQHF.

The V gene is TRBV7-8, the J gene TRBJ1-1; tentatively, D is TRBD1 (6 bases). CDR1 and CDR2 (germline): SGHVS, FQNEAQ. Trimming removed 8 bases from V and 4 bases from J, with 29 bases in between. This CDR3 has 18 amino acids. CDR3 sequence: CASRKAQPGGRAGTEAFF. CDR3 DNA sequence: TGTGCCAGCCGGAAAGCCCAGCCGGGGGGCCGGGCGGGCACTGAAGCTTTCTTT.

The chain recombines TRBV30 with TRBJ1-4; D is possibly TRBD1 (5 bases). CDR3 length: 15 residues. Trimming cost V 4 bases and J 6 bases, with 18 bases left between them. CDR1 GTSNPN and CDR2 SVGIG come from the germline V gene (reference sequence). The CDR3 is CAWTAGLGEYEKLFF. The CDR3 nucleotides are TGTGCCTGGACCGCCGGGCTGGGGGAGTATGAAAAACTGTTTTTT.

This clone occurred many times. The chain links TRBV5-4 to TRBJ2-7; D is perhaps TRBD2 (5 bases). This CDR3 spans 14 amino acids. V was clipped by 3 bases and J by 7 bases, with 17 bases between them. From germline, CDR1 is SGHNT and CDR2 YYREEE (reference sequence). The CDR3 region has the DNA TGTGCCAGCAGCTCGGACTCGATCTTAGGGGAGCAGTACTTC. It yields the protein CASSSDSILGEQYF.

The CDR3 loop reads CASSLRGSNEQFF. The CDR3 nucleotides read TGTGCCAGCTCCTTGAGGGGGAGCAATGAGCAGTTCTTC. V usage is TRBV6-1 and J usage is TRBJ2-1, with D possibly being TRBD1 (6 bases). CDR1 is MNHNS, CDR2 SASEGT, per germline. CDR3 length equals 13 residues. V was shortened by 8 bases and J by 6 bases, with 14 bases between the two germline ends.

Here the CDR3 DNA reads TGTGCCAGCAGCTTAGCCGGGGGGCACGGGAGCTCTGGAAACACCATATATTTT. Amino acid sequence: CASSLAGGHGSSGNTIYF. This chain joins TRBV7-9 and TRBJ1-3; a weak D match, TRBD1 (6 bases). The CDR3 is made up of 18 amino acids. The germline gives CDR1 SEHNR, CDR2 FQNEAQ (reference sequence). V lost 0 bases and J lost 0, with 15 bases in between. The full variable domain, with the rest looked up from reference TRBV7-9 and TRBJ1-3, is DTGVSQNPRHKITKRGQNVTFRCDPISEHNRLYWYRQTLGQGPEFLTYFQNEAQLEKSRLLSDRFSAERPKGSFSTLEIQRTEQGDSAMYLCASSLAGGHGSSGNTIYFGEGSWLTVV.

This chain joins TRBV5-4 and TRBJ2-3, with 10 bases lining up with TRBD2. Germline lookup yields CDR1 SGHNT and CDR2 YYREEE (reference sequence). V lost 3 bases to trimming and J lost 3 bases; unmatched junction nucleotides: 10. The CDR3 length is 17 residues. The CDR3 DNA reads TGTGCCAGCAGCTCCGATAGCGGGAGGTTTTGGACAGATACGCAGTATTTT. Translating gives CASSSDSGRFWTDTQYF.

This chain connects TRBV15 to TRBJ2-5; D possibly corresponds to TRBD2 (6 bases). The CDR3 spans 12 residues. Trimming took 3 bases from V and 8 from J, leaving 10 bases between them. Germline CDR1 LNHNV, CDR2 YYDKDF (reference sequence). CDR3 sequence (DNA): TGTGCCACCAGCAGGGACGCGGGAACCCAGTACTTC. Its protein product is CATSRDAGTQYF.

In DNA form, the CDR3 reads TGTGCCAGCAGTCACAGTGGCACAGATACGCAGTATTTT. Amino acid sequence: CASSHSGTDTQYF. V gene TRBV27 combines with J gene TRBJ2-3; D not certain. The CDR3 totals 13 residues. Trimming cost V 5 bases and J 1 base, with 7 bases left between them. CDR1 and CDR2 from the germline V gene are MNHEY and SMNVEV (reference sequence).

The chain is built from TRBV27 and TRBJ2-5; 11 bases match TRBD2. The CDR3 sequence is 16 residues long. Germline loops: CDR1 MNHEY, CDR2 SMNVEV (reference sequence). V dropped 6 bases and J dropped 2; count of bases not matched to a gene: 8. DNA for the CDR3: TGTGCCAGCAGCCGCAAACTAGCGGGAGTACAAGAGACCCAGTACTTC. Translating gives CASSRKLAGVQETQYF.

The chain uses TRBV18 and TRBJ2-5; D is ambiguous. Trimming stripped 1 base from V and 3 bases from J, with 6 bases between. The V gene's germline CDR1 is KGHSH and CDR2 LQKENI. The CDR3 has 13 residues. CDR3 in DNA: TGTGCCAGCTCACCACGCTCCAAAGAGACCCAGTACTTC. Its translation: CASSPRSKETQYF.

The chain employs TRBV5-6 and TRBJ2-5; 8 bases are a match to TRBD2. Germline-derived CDR1 and CDR2 are SGHDT and YYEEEE. V gave up 2 bases and J gave up 1 base; unmatched junction bases: 1. The CDR3 runs to 14 residues. Written as DNA, the CDR3 is TGTGCCAGCAGCTTACTAGCGGTCCAAGAGACCCAGTACTTC. It encodes CASSLLAVQETQYF.

The rearrangement links TRBV27 to TRBJ1-1, with TRBD1 identical over 9 bases. Germline V gives CDR1 MNHEY, CDR2 SMNVEV (reference sequence). The V and J ends lost 9 bases and 4 bases, in that order; junction bases with no gene match: 9. The CDR3 covers 14 residues. DNA for the CDR3: TGTGCCAGTAAAACAGGGGGCTACTCCACTGAAGCTTTCTTT. This gives the protein CASKTGGYSTEAFF.

This chain links TRBV11-3 with TRBJ2-5, with 8 bases identical to TRBD1. Trimming at V came to 0 bases and at J to 1 base, leaving 7 bases not matched to a gene. The CDR3 runs to 17 residues. Looked up from germline, CDR1 is SGHNT and CDR2 is YENEEA. The CDR3 nucleotides read TGTGCCAGCAGCTTAGATGGTCTCAGGGGGCCCCAAGAGACCCAGTACTTC. Protein sequence: CASSLDGLRGPQETQYF.

V is TRBV25-1 and J is TRBJ2-7; 9 bases line up with TRBD2. The CDR3 is 14 amino acids. Germline V gene data show CDR1 as MGHDK and CDR2 as SYGVNS. The trim removed 3 bases at V and 5 bases at J, leaving 5 bases unmatched. CDR3 nucleotides: TGTGCCAGCAGTGACGCGGGAGGGCCCCACGAGCAGTACTTC. Its protein product is CASSDAGGPHEQYF.

The rearrangement uses TRBV11-3 and TRBJ2-3; 7 bases are shared with TRBD1. Germline trimming cut 6 bases from V and 0 bases from J; bases unmatched to any gene: 3. Per the germline V gene, CDR1 is SGHNT and CDR2 is YENEEA. CDR3 size: 14 residues. In DNA, the CDR3 is TGTGCCAGCAGTTTGGGACAGAGCACAGATACGCAGTATTTT. This gives the protein CASSLGQSTDTQYF.

V is TRBV5-1 and J is TRBJ2-1, with TRBD2 identical over 11 bases. The CDR3 length is 16 residues. Germline V gene sequence: CDR1 SGHRS, CDR2 YFSETQ. The ends lost 3 bases at V and 8 bases at J; junction bases unmatched: 10. CDR3 sequence reads: CASSSLLAGGPDEQFF. The CDR3 DNA sequence: TGCGCCAGCAGCTCCCTTCTAGCGGGAGGTCCCGATGAGCAGTTCTTC.

The genes are TRBV27 and TRBJ2-2; the D is unclear. The CDR3 totals 15 residues. CDR1 MNHEY and CDR2 SMNVEV come from the germline V gene (reference sequence). V lost 3 bases and J lost 0, with 8 bases in between. CDR3 loop: CASSLRQTNTGELFF. DNA for the CDR3: TGTGCCAGCAGTTTGAGGCAAACGAACACCGGGGAGCTGTTTTTT.

The chain has TRBV5-6 and TRBJ2-7, with 7 bases lining up with TRBD2. CDR3 length equals 14 residues. Germline trimming cut 4 bases from V and 4 bases from J; bases unmatched to any gene: 8. CDR1 and CDR2 (germline): SGHDT, YYEEEE. CDR3 residues: CASSKAGVGYEQYF. CDR3 nucleotide sequence: TGTGCCAGCAGCAAGGCGGGAGTGGGTTACGAGCAGTACTTC.

The chain recombines TRBV18 with TRBJ2-7; D may be TRBD1 (6 bases). CDR3 length equals 15 residues. Germline-derived CDR1 and CDR2 are KGHSH and LQKENI. V gave up 3 bases and J gave up 2 bases, with 14 bases separating them. The CDR3 bases are TGTGCCAGCTCACCGCCCGACAGGCCAGCCTACGAGCAGTACTTC. Residues: CASSPPDRPAYEQYF.

J is TRBJ2-6 and V is TRBV4-2; 7 positions match TRBD2. Germline CDR1 and CDR2: LGHNA and YNFKEQ. With 0 bases clipped from V and 0 bases from J, the junction kept 8 bases outside the gene matches. CDR3 length equals 19 residues. This CDR3 is CASSQDEASGSSGANVLTF. CDR3 nucleotides: TGTGCCAGCAGCCAAGATGAGGCTAGCGGTAGCTCTGGGGCCAACGTCCTGACTTTC.